This T cell receptor (beta chain) originates from a study of blood T cell repertoires in COVID-19. There are 14 residues in the CDR3. From germline, CDR1 is SGHVS and CDR2 FQNEAQ. Trimming removed 6 bases from V and 5 bases from J; junction bases left unmatched: 9. Original methodology: Reference gene primer amplification yielded estimated nucleated cell counts. Using immunoSEQ multiplex PCR, the repertoire was profiled, and TCRdb retains in-frame clones only, with some absent. V and J calls and clone size are copied from that table; D and trimming were computed from the DNA. The sample yields some 300,000 clones, 70% to 90% seen once.

The genes are TRBV7-8 and TRBJ2-5, with 7 bases identical to TRBD1. This sequence originates from a man aged 70 or older with acute or convalescent COVID-19. Sequenced input: peripheral blood. The CDR3 sequence: CASSGTRGRETQYF. CDR3 bases: TGTGCCAGCAGTGGAACTAGGGGGCGGGAGACCCAGTACTTC.